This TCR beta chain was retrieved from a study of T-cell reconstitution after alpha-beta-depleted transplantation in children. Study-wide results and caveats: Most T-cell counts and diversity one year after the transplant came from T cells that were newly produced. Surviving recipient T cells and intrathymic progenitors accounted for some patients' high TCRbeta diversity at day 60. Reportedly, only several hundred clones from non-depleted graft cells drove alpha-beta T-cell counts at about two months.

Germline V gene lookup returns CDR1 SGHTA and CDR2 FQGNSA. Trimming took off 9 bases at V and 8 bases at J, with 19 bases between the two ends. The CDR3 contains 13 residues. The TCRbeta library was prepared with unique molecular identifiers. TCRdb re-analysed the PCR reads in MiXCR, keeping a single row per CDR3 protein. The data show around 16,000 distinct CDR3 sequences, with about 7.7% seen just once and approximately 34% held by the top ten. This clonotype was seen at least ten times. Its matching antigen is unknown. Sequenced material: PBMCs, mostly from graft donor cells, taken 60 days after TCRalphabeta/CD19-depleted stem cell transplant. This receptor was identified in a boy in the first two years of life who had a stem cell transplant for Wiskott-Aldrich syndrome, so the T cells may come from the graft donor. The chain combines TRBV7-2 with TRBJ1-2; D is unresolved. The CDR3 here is CARRTRCLMGYTF. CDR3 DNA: TGTGCCAGGAGAACCAGGTGTCTTATGGGCTACACCTTC.